Listed below are T cell receptor beta chains from one sample, sequenced in a study of Ad26.COV2.S vaccination and SARS-CoV-2 variants. Clones were read by immunoSEQ multiplex PCR, and TCRdb kept only the in-frame ones, dropping some. The data contain 350,000 to 500,000 clones, 88% of them seen just once; the ten biggest clones take up less than 4%. Sequenced material: peripheral blood, taken in a trial of Ad26.COV2.S vaccine versus placebo. These receptors were collected from a person aged 18-65 years who received the Ad26.COV2.S COVID-19 vaccine or a placebo. The CDR3 runs from the conserved cysteine through the conserved F or W. Fields, in order: clone size, J gene, V gene, D gene, CDR3 DNA, CDR3 protein. D genes are given only for firm matches. Size tells how often a clone was seen (once, few, many) or the class of an expanded clone, and some rows leave it out.

clone_size: -
j_call: TRBJ2-3
v_call: TRBV9
d_call: TRBD2
cdr3_nt: TGTGCCAGCAGCGCCGGACTAGCGGGGGGACCCGAGATACCCACAGATACGCAGTATTTT
cdr3_aa: CASSAGLAGGPEIPTDTQYF

clone_size: -
j_call: TRBJ2-3
v_call: TRBV30
d_call: TRBD2
cdr3_nt: TGCGCTGGGACTAGCGGGCCCTCCACAGATACGCAGTATTTT
cdr3_aa: CAGTSGPSTDTQYF

clone_size: -
j_call: TRBJ1-6
v_call: TRBV7-2
d_call: -
cdr3_nt: TGTGCCAGCAGCTTAACCCCGGCGGGTTCACCCCTCCACTTT
cdr3_aa: CASSLTPAGSPLHF

clone_size: -
j_call: TRBJ2-4
v_call: TRBV6-2/TRBV6-3
d_call: -
cdr3_nt: TGTGCCAGCAGTTCCTGGACCGGGGCCAAAAACATTCAGTACTTC
cdr3_aa: CASSSWTGAKNIQYF

clone_size: -
j_call: TRBJ1-2
v_call: TRBV28
d_call: TRBD1
cdr3_nt: TGTGCCAGCACCAACCACAGGGGCTATGGCTACACCTTC
cdr3_aa: CASTNHRGYGYTF

clone_size: -
j_call: TRBJ1-3
v_call: TRBV6-2/TRBV6-3
d_call: -
cdr3_nt: TGTGCCAGCAGTTCCCCCGGCTCTGGAAACACCATATATTTT
cdr3_aa: CASSSPGSGNTIYF

clone_size: once
j_call: TRBJ1-6
v_call: TRBV18
d_call: -
cdr3_nt: TGTGCCAGCTCACCAAATGAAGGGCGGAATTCACCCCTCCACTTT
cdr3_aa: CASSPNEGRNSPLHF

clone_size: -
j_call: TRBJ2-7
v_call: TRBV7-9
d_call: -
cdr3_nt: TGTGCCAGCAGCTTAGGCGGACAGGGAGGGAGCTACGAGCAGTACTTC
cdr3_aa: CASSLGGQGGSYEQYF

clone_size: -
j_call: TRBJ2-7
v_call: TRBV19
d_call: -
cdr3_nt: TGTGCCAGTAAACGGGACGGCTCCTACGAGCAGTACTTC
cdr3_aa: CASKRDGSYEQYF

clone_size: -
j_call: TRBJ2-3
v_call: TRBV4-1
d_call: TRBD2
cdr3_nt: TGCGCCAGCAGGGCCCTAGCGGGGGTTCCGCATACGCAGTATTTT
cdr3_aa: CASRALAGVPHTQYF

clone_size: -
j_call: TRBJ2-3
v_call: TRBV6-5
d_call: -
cdr3_nt: TGTGCCAGCAGTACCCGGGAAGGCACAGATACGCAGTATTTT
cdr3_aa: CASSTREGTDTQYF

clone_size: -
j_call: TRBJ2-2
v_call: TRBV28
d_call: TRBD2
cdr3_nt: TGTGCCAGCAGTCCCAGCGGGGGGCTATTTGGGGAGCTGTTTTTT
cdr3_aa: CASSPSGGLFGELFF

clone_size: -
j_call: TRBJ2-5
v_call: TRBV13
d_call: TRBD2
cdr3_nt: TGTGCCAGCCGGACTAGCGGGGGGGCGGGCGAGACCCAGTACTTC
cdr3_aa: CASRTSGGAGETQYF

clone_size: -
j_call: TRBJ1-2
v_call: TRBV3-1/TRBV3-2
d_call: -
cdr3_nt: TGTGCCAGCAGCCAAGATATAGACGGCTACACCTTC
cdr3_aa: CASSQDIDGYTF

clone_size: -
j_call: TRBJ2-7
v_call: TRBV7-2
d_call: TRBD2
cdr3_nt: TGTGCCAGCAGCTTAGTTGGCGGGGGGGTGTCCTACGAGCAGTACTTC
cdr3_aa: CASSLVGGGVSYEQYF

clone_size: few
j_call: TRBJ1-3
v_call: TRBV6-5
d_call: -
cdr3_nt: TGTGCCAGCAGTTACTCTCAGGCTGGAAACACCATATATTTT
cdr3_aa: CASSYSQAGNTIYF

clone_size: -
j_call: TRBJ1-5
v_call: TRBV6-2/TRBV6-3
d_call: TRBD1
cdr3_nt: TGTGCCAGCAGTCCAGGACAGGGCGCACAATATCAGCCCCAGCATTTT
cdr3_aa: CASSPGQGAQYQPQHF

clone_size: -
j_call: TRBJ2-7
v_call: TRBV9
d_call: TRBD2
cdr3_nt: TGTGCCAGCAGCGTAGGAGCGGGGCAGTACGAGCAGTACTTC
cdr3_aa: CASSVGAGQYEQYF